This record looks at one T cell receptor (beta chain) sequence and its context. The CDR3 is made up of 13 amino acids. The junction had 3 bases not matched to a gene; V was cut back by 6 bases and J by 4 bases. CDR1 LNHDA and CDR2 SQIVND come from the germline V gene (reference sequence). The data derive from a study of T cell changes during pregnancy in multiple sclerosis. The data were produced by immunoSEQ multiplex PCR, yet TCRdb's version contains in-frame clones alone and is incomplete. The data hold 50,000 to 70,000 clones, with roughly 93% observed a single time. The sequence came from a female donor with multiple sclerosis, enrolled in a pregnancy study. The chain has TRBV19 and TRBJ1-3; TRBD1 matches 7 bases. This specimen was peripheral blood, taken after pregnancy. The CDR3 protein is CASSRTGGNTIYF. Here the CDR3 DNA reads TGTGCCAGTAGCCGGACAGGAGGAAACACCATATATTTT.